This T cell receptor (beta chain) appears in the sequencing data of a study of CD8 T cells in Susac syndrome. About 0.5 to 1 ug RNA was reverse transcribed with random hexamers. MiXCR, applied by TCRdb to the immunoSEQ multiplex PCR reads, yields one record per CDR3 protein. The repertoire holds under 200,000 distinct CDR3 sequences, over 85% seen once, with approximately 0.094% in the top ten. CD8+ and CD4+ T cells taken from blood had their TCR beta sequenced. V lost 0 bases and J 0 bases, leaving 11 bases between the germline ends. This CDR3 is built from 15 residues. Looked up from germline, CDR1 is DFQATT and CDR2 is SNEGSKA (reference sequence).

Sequencing was done on a sample of CD4+ T cells from PBMCs. The origin of this receptor is a human donor in good health. The V gene is TRBV20-1, the J gene TRBJ1-1, with a possible D match to TRBD1 (6 bases). The CDR3 loop is CSARDLGQLNTEAFF. The CDR3 nucleotides are TGCAGTGCTAGAGATCTCGGACAGCTGAACACTGAAGCTTTCTTT.